This TCR beta chain came from a study of cytomegalovirus exposure and HLA in healthy donors. Study-wide background: As an earlier analysis found, some 180 million T cells yielded about 120 million unique TCR beta sequences.

The CDR3 has 17 amino acids. Germline assignment: CDR1 SGHRS and CDR2 YFSETQ. Use of 60 Vbeta and 13 Jbeta primers characterized the PCR. The protocol was immunoSEQ multiplex PCR, while the TCRdb copy is restricted to in-frame clones and leaves out a portion. The sample lists roughly 100,000 clones, roughly 60% occurring once. V usage is TRBV5-1 and J usage is TRBJ2-5; 8 bases are a match to TRBD1. With the DNA end fitting TRBJ2-7 better, the J assignment may be wrong. This TCR was sampled from a human donor in good health. Sequenced: PBMCs. In DNA, the CDR3 is TGCGCCAGCAGCGCAGGACCGGGACAGGTTTTTTCCTACGAGCAGTACTTC. Protein sequence: CASSAGPGQVFSYEQYF.